This T cell receptor beta chain was recovered during a study of blood T cell repertoires in COVID-19. About the study: T cells, B-cell-depleted T cells, or PBMCs provided the cDNA or gDNA that served as material.

Some clones are missing from TCRdb's copy, which holds only in-frame ones; the method was immunoSEQ multiplex PCR. The sample includes fewer than 200,000 clones, more than 75% of them seen just once. Individuals aged 18 to 89 years were recruited from around 22 US areas. Worth noting for this clone: The junction shows a germline mismatch at one end, possibly a read error.

The sample consisted of PBMCs or T cells enriched from blood (not recorded which). The TCR was taken from a woman between 50 and 59 years old who had recovered from COVID-19.

CDR3 residues: CASSTSRGTEGNF. In nucleotides, the CDR3 is TGTGCCAGCAGTACCAGCAGGGGGACAGAAGGGAACTTC. This chain uses TRBV2 with TRBJ2-5; 7 nucleotides align to TRBD1. The CDR3 length is 13 residues. Germline lookup yields CDR1 SNHLY and CDR2 FYNNEI.